The 3 T cell receptor beta chains listed next were all sequenced from one sample in a study of blood T cell repertoires in COVID-19. Profiling relied on immunoSEQ multiplex PCR, and the TCRdb table lists in-frame clones only, not all of them. The data show 450,000 to 500,000 clones, with about 85% seen just once and 8.3% held by the top ten. The sample was PBMCs or T cells enriched from blood (not recorded which). These receptors all stem from a woman aged 60-75 years who had recovered from COVID-19.

There are a few counts of this clone. The chain carries TRBV7-2 and TRBJ1-5; D remains ambiguous. The V end was cut by 1 base, the J end by 3 bases, with 13 bases between. CDR1 and CDR2 from the germline V gene are SGHTA and FQGNSA. This CDR3 is built from 16 residues. This CDR3 is CASSLDVGLYNQPQHF. In nucleotides, the CDR3 is TGTGCCAGCAGCTTAGACGTAGGACTATACAATCAGCCCCAGCATTTT.

The chain carries TRBV2 and TRBJ2-3; 12 bases line up with TRBD2. CDR1 is SNHLY and CDR2 is FYNNEI in the germline V gene. The CDR3 contains 17 residues. Trimming removed 5 bases from V and 2 bases from J; junction bases left unmatched: 8. The CDR3 reads CASSSPTSGGFTDTQYF. CDR3 sequence (DNA): TGTGCCAGCAGTTCCCCCACTAGCGGGGGGTTCACAGATACGCAGTATTTT. Variable domain in full (rest from reference TRBV2 and TRBJ2-3): EPEVTQTPSHQVTQMGQEVILRCVPISNHLYFYWYRQILGQKVEFLVSFYNNEISEKSEIFDDQFSVERPDGSNFTLKIRSTKLEDSAMYFCASSSPTSGGFTDTQYFGPGTRLTVL.

This rearrangement joins TRBV3-1 (or the pseudogene TRBV3-2) to TRBJ2-3, with TRBD2 identical over 10 bases. Looked up from germline, CDR1 is LGHDT and CDR2 is YNNKEL (reference sequence). J was trimmed by 6 bases and V by 1 base; bases with no gene match: 4. This CDR3 comprises 15 residues. The CDR3 DNA follows: TGTGCCAGCAGCCAAGTAGGACTAGCGGCTGATACGCAGTATTTT. Amino acid sequence: CASSQVGLAADTQYF.